The entry below gives a single T cell receptor beta chain sequence along with its context. Its antigen is currently unknown. This sample was taken from a study of cytomegalovirus exposure and HLA in healthy donors. Whole-study findings and limits: Some V segments (TRBV6-2 and TRBV6-3 among them) were excluded as indistinguishable.

This CDR3 comprises 16 residues. Germline lookup yields CDR1 SGHNT and CDR2 YYREEE (reference sequence). J lost 7 bases, V lost 4 bases, and 13 bases had no gene match. It was with 60 Vbeta and 13 Jbeta primers that the PCR ran. Some clones are missing from TCRdb's copy, which holds only in-frame ones; the method was immunoSEQ multiplex PCR. The sample holds about 140,000 clones, under 85% seen once. The specimen sequenced was PBMCs. The sequence derives from a man younger than 35 in good health and CMV-seronegative. The rearrangement joins TRBV5-4 to TRBJ1-4; TRBD1 agrees at 7 bases. CDR3 nucleotide sequence: TGTGCCAGCAGCCCTTCAGGACAGGCCAGCTCTGAAAAACTGTTTTTT. Translation gives CASSPSGQASSEKLFF.